These T cell receptor beta chains were read from a single sample in a study of shared clonotypes between healthy human individuals. The method was immunoSEQ multiplex PCR; TCRdb's version includes in-frame clones alone and lacks a portion of them. The sample holds 2 million or so clones, roughly 94% seen once. Sample: naive CD8+ T cells sorted from blood. These receptors were obtained from a man aged 18 to 30 in good health. The CDR3 runs from the conserved cysteine through the conserved F or W. The D gene is left open where the match is weak. Where a row states a size, it is once, few, many or the class of an expanded clone; other rows omit it.

V,J,size,D,length,CDR3,DNA
TRBV10-1,TRBJ2-1,-,-,12,CASSTIGNEQFF,TGCGCCAGCAGTACGATTGGGAATGAGCAGTTCTTC
TRBV7-9,TRBJ2-3,-,-,14,CASSLPANTDTQYF,TGTGCCAGCAGCCTGCCGGCTAACACAGATACGCAGTATTTT
TRBV11-1,TRBJ2-5,-,-,11,CASSHGETQYF,TGTGCCAGCAGTCACGGGGAGACCCAGTACTTC
TRBV27,TRBJ1-3,-,-,15,CASSLDHSSGNTIYF,TGTGCCAGCAGTCTAGACCACTCCTCTGGAAACACCATATATTTT
TRBV19,TRBJ1-2,-,-,16,CASSMSFRLDNYGYTF,TGTGCCAGTAGTATGAGCTTCCGGTTGGACAACTATGGCTACACCTTC
TRBV6-1,TRBJ2-1,-,-,15,CASSGGRLPYNEQFF,TGTGCCAGCAGTGGGGGCAGGCTACCATACAATGAGCAGTTCTTC
TRBV4-3,TRBJ2-3,-,TRBD1,18,CASSQEARGQGVGDTQYF,TGCGCCAGCAGCCAAGAAGCCCGGGGACAGGGGGTCGGGGATACGCAGTATTTT
TRBV7-9,TRBJ2-7,-,TRBD2,17,CASSHAGLAGSTYEQYF,TGTGCCAGCAGTCATGCGGGACTAGCGGGGTCTACCTACGAGCAGTACTTC
TRBV4-1,TRBJ2-7,-,-,17,CASSQDMGTGITYEQYF,TGCGCCAGCAGCCAAGATATGGGAACAGGGATCACCTACGAGCAGTACTTC
TRBV5-6,TRBJ1-6,-,-,16,CASSYLVDSDNSPLHF,TGTGCCAGCAGCTATTTAGTAGACAGCGATAATTCACCCCTCCACTTT
TRBV5-6,TRBJ2-7,-,-,14,CASSFRGGDYEQYF,TGTGCCAGCAGCTTTAGAGGGGGGGATTACGAGCAGTACTTC
TRBV27,TRBJ2-7,-,-,14,CASSPRDGLREQYF,TGTGCCAGCAGTCCCCGGGACGGACTACGCGAGCAGTACTTC
TRBV27,TRBJ2-3,-,TRBD2,15,CASHRGTSGGDTQYF,TGTGCCAGTCACCGGGGGACTAGCGGGGGAGATACGCAGTATTTT
TRBV7-9,TRBJ1-4,once,-,16,CASSLPRGWTNEKLFF,TGTGCCAGCAGCTTACCACGAGGGTGGACTAATGAAAAACTGTTTTTT
TRBV7-8,TRBJ1-6,-,-,17,CASSLGEGMEYNSPLHF,TGTGCCAGCAGCTTAGGCGAGGGGATGGAGTATAATTCACCCCTCCACTTT
TRBV9,TRBJ1-2,-,-,14,CASSVEGPNYGYTF,TGTGCCAGCAGCGTAGAGGGACCTAACTATGGCTACACCTTC
TRBV9,TRBJ1-6,-,-,15,CASSEWAAGGGALHF,TGTGCCAGCAGCGAGTGGGCCGCGGGGGGTGGAGCCCTCCACTTT
TRBV5-1,TRBJ2-7,-,-,13,CASSLALGYEQYF,TGCGCCAGCAGCTTGGCCCTCGGGTACGAGCAGTACTTC
TRBV6-5,TRBJ2-7,-,-,12,CASSDEVYEQYF,TGTGCCAGCAGCGACGAGGTCTACGAGCAGTACTTC
TRBV7-9,TRBJ1-2,-,-,14,CASSKEVVNYGYTF,TGTGCCAGCAGCAAAGAGGTGGTTAACTATGGCTACACCTTC
TRBV18,TRBJ2-5,once,TRBD2,15,CASSSTSGGEETQYF,TGTGCCAGCTCATCGACTAGCGGGGGCGAAGAGACCCAGTACTTC
TRBV2,TRBJ1-4,-,-,15,CASSEIGELNEKLFF,TGTGCCAGCAGTGAGATAGGAGAGCTTAATGAAAAACTGTTTTTT
TRBV7-2,TRBJ2-2,-,TRBD2,15,CASSGLAGVTGELFF,TGTGCCAGCAGCGGACTAGCGGGAGTCACCGGGGAGCTGTTTTTT
TRBV4-1,TRBJ1-2,-,-,15,CASSQDRAGFTGYTF,TGCGCCAGCAGCCAAGATCGGGCAGGGTTCACGGGCTACACCTTC
TRBV4-3,TRBJ1-1,-,-,15,CASSQAHRVDTEAFF,TGCGCCAGCAGCCAAGCGCACAGGGTTGATACTGAAGCTTTCTTT
TRBV27,TRBJ2-1,-,TRBD2,17,CASSFWLAGAGYNEQFF,TGTGCCAGCAGTTTCTGGCTAGCGGGAGCTGGCTACAATGAGCAGTTCTTC
TRBV6-5,TRBJ1-1,-,-,14,CASSYVGGNTEAFF,TGTGCCAGCAGTTACGTTGGTGGGAACACTGAAGCTTTCTTT
TRBV4-3,TRBJ1-2,-,-,14,CASSPVEGLKGYTF,TGCGCCAGCAGCCCCGTAGAGGGGCTAAAGGGCTACACCTTC
TRBV6-1,TRBJ2-7,-,-,15,CASSEASDLTYEQYF,TGTGCCAGCAGTGAAGCGAGCGATTTAACCTACGAGCAGTACTTC
TRBV13,TRBJ1-3,-,-,12,CASSLGGNTIYF,TGTGCCAGCAGCTTAGGCGGGAACACCATATATTTT
TRBV13,TRBJ2-7,-,-,13,CASSRSSPHEQYF,TGTGCCAGCAGCCGTAGTTCTCCCCACGAGCAGTACTTC
TRBV20-1,TRBJ2-7,-,TRBD2,11,CSARGLAASSF,TGCAGTGCTAGAGGGCTAGCGGCTTCCTCCTTC
TRBV5-1,TRBJ1-5,-,-,15,CASSLDVGSNQPQHF,TGCGCCAGCAGCTTGGATGTAGGCAGCAATCAGCCCCAGCATTTT